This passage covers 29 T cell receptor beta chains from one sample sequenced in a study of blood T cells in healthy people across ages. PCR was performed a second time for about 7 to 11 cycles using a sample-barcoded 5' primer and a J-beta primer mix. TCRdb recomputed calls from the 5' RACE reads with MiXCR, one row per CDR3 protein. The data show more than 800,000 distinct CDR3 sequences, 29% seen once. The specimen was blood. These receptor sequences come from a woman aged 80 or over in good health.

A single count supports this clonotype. CDR3 protein: CASRPDRGRNTEAFF. CDR3 DNA sequence: TGTGCCAGCAGGCCGGACAGGGGTAGGAACACTGAAGCTTTCTTT. The chain has TRBV5-6 and TRBJ1-1, with 9 positions matching TRBD1. CDR1 and CDR2 from the germline V gene are SGHDT and YYEEEE. Germline trimming cut 5 bases from V and 1 base from J; bases unmatched to any gene: 6. The CDR3 runs 15 residues.

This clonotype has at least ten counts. The CDR3 coding sequence is TGTGCCATCAGTGAGTCGGGGGGGTACGCAGATACGCAGTATTTT. Its translation is CAISESGGYADTQYF. The gene calls are TRBV10-3 and TRBJ2-3, with 7 bases identical to TRBD2. CDR3 size: 15 residues. Per germline, CDR1 ENHRY and CDR2 SYGVKD. V lost 0 bases and J lost 4; bases outside the gene matches: 4.

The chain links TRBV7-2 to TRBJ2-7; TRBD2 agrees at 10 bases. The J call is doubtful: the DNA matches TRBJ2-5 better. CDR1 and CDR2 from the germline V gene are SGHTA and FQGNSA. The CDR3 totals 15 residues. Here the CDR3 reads CASSFGTSVLETQYF. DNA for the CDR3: TGTGCCAGCAGCTTTGGGACTAGCGTTTTGGAGACCCAGTACTTC.

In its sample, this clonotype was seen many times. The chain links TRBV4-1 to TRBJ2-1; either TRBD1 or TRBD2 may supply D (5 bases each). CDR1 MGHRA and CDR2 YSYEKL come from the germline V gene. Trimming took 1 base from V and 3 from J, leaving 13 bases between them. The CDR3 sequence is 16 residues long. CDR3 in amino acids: CASSQGTGRLYNEQFF. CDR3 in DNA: TGCGCCAGCAGCCAAGGAACGGGGCGCCTCTACAATGAGCAGTTCTTC.

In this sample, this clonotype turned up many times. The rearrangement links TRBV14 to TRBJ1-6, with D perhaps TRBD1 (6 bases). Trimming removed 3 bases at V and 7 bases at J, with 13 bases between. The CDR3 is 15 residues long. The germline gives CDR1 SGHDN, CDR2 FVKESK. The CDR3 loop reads CASSQFGQSNSPLHF. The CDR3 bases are TGTGCCAGCAGCCAGTTCGGACAGAGCAATTCACCCCTCCACTTT.

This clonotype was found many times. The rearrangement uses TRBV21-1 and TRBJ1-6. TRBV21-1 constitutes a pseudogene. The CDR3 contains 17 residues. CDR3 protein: CASSKAAQGLCNSPLHF. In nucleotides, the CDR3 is TGTGCCAGCAGCAAAGCAGCCCAGGGACTGTGTAATTCACCCCTCCACTTT.

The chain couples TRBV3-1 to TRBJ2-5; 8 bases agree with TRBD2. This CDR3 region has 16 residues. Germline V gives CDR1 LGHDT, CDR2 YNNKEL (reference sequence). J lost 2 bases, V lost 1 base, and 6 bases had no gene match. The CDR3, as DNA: TGTGCCAGCAGCCAAGCCCTTTTAGCGGGGCAAGAGACCCAGTACTTC. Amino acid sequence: CASSQALLAGQETQYF.

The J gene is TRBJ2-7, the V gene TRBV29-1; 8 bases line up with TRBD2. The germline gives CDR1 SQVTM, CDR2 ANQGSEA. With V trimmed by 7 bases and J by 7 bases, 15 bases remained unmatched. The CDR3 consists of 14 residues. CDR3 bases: TGCAGCGCCCGACCCAGCGGGAGCGGTCGTGAGCAGTACTTC. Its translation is CSARPSGSGREQYF.

The CDR3 coding sequence is TGTGCCTGGAGTCGCGGGGACAGGAATTCCTACGAGCAGTACTTC. The encoded protein is CAWSRGDRNSYEQYF. J is TRBJ2-7 and V is TRBV30, with TRBD1 identical over 8 bases. There are 15 residues in the CDR3. Trimming at V came to 2 bases and at J to 1 base, leaving 7 bases not matched to a gene. Germline-derived CDR1 and CDR2 are GTSNPN and SVGIG (reference sequence).

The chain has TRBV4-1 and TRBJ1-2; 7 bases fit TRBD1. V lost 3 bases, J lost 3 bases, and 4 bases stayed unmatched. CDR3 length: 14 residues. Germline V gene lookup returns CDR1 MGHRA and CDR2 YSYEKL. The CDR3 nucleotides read TGCGCCAGCAGCCATGGACAGGCTGACTATGGCTACACCTTC. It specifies CASSHGQADYGYTF.

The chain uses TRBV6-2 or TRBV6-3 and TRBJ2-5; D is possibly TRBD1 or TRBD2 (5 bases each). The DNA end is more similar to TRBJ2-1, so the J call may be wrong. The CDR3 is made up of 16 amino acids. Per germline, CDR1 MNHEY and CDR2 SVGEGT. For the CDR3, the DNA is TGTGCCAGCAGTCCCAATCTTGGGGGTTCCCAAGAGACCCAGTTCTTC. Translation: CASSPNLGGSQETQFF.

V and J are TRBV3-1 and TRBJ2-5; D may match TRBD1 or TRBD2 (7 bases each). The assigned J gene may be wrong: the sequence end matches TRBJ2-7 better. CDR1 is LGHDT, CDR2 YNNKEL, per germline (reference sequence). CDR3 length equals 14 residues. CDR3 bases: TGTGCCAGCAGCCAAGCAGGGGGGGAACACGAGCAGTACTTC. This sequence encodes CASSQAGGEHEQYF.

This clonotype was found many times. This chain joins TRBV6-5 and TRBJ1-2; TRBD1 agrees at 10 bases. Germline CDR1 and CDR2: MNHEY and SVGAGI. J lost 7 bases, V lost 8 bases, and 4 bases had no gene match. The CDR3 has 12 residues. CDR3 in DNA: TGTGCCAGCTGGACAGGGGGGTTTGGCTACACCTTC. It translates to CASWTGGFGYTF.

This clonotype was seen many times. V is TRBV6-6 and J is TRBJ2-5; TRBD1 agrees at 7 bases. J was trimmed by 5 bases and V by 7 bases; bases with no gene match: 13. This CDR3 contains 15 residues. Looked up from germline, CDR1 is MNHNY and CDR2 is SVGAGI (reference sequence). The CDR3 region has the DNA TGTGCCAGCACCATTCATCCCGGGACAGTCGAGACCCAGTACTTC. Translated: CASTIHPGTVETQYF.

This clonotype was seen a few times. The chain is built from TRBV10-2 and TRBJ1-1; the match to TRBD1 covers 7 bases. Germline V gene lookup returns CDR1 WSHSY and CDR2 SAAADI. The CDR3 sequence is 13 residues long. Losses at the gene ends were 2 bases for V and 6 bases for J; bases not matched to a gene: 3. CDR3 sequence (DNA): TGCGCCAGCAGTGAGGACAGGGAAGCTGAAGCTTTCTTT. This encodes CASSEDREAEAFF.

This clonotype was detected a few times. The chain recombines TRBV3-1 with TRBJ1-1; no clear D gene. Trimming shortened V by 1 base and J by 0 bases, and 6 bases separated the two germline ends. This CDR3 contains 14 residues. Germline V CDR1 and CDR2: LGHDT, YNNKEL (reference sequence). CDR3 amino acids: CASSQGWMNTEAFF. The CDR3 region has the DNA TGTGCCAGCAGCCAAGGTTGGATGAACACTGAAGCTTTCTTT.

In DNA, the CDR3 is TGTGCCAGCAGGGGGTGGGGGGGCAGGCAGCCCCAGCATTTT. The encoded protein is CASRGWGGRQPQHF. The chain joins TRBV27 to TRBJ1-5; weak D call: TRBD1 (6 bases). This CDR3 spans 14 amino acids. Trimming took off 6 bases at V and 7 bases at J, with 16 bases between the two ends. The germline gives CDR1 MNHEY, CDR2 SMNVEV (reference sequence).

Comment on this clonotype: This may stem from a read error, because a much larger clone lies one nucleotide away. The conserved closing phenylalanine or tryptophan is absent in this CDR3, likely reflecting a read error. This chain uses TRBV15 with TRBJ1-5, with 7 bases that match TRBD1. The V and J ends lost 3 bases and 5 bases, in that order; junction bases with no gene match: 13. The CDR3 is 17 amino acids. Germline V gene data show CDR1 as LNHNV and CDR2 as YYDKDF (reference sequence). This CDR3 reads CATSSRQGRSRDQPQHS. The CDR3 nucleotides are TGTGCCACCAGCAGTCGACAGGGACGGTCAAGGGATCAGCCCCAGCATTCT.

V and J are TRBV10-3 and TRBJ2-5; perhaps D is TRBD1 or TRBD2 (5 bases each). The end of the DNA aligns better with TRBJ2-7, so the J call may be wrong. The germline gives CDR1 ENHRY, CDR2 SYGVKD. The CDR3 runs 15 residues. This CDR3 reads CAISLPGPNPYEQYF. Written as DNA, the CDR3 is TGTGCCATCAGTCTCCCGGGACCGAACCCCTACGAGCAGTACTTC.

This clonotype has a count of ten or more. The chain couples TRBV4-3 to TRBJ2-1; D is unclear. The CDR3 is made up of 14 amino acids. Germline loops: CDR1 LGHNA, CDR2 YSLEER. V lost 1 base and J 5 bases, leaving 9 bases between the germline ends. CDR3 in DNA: TGCGCCAGCAGCCAAGGCGACGGAGACAATGAGCAGTTCTTC. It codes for CASSQGDGDNEQFF.

CDR3 DNA: TGCGCCAGCAGCCAAGGGCCACGAGGTAGAGGGCCTGAGCAGTACTTC. It codes for CASSQGPRGRGPEQYF. The gene calls are TRBV4-1 and TRBJ2-7, with D perhaps matching TRBD2 (5 bases). V lost 1 base and J 7 bases, leaving 20 bases between the germline ends. From germline, CDR1 is MGHRA and CDR2 YSYEKL. The CDR3 runs to 16 residues.

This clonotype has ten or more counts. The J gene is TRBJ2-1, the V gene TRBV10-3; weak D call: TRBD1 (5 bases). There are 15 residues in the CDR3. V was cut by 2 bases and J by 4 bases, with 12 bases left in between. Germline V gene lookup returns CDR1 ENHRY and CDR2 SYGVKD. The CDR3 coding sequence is TGTGCCATCAGTGAGGGTGCAGGGAAATACAATGAGCAGTTCTTC. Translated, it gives CAISEGAGKYNEQFF.

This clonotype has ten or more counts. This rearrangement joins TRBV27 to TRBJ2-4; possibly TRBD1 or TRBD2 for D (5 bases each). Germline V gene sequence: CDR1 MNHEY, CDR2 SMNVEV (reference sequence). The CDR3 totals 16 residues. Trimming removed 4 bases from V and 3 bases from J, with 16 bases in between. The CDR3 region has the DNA TGTGCCAGCAGTTCCTTGGGGACGGTGCTCAAAAACATTCAGTACTTC. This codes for CASSSLGTVLKNIQYF.

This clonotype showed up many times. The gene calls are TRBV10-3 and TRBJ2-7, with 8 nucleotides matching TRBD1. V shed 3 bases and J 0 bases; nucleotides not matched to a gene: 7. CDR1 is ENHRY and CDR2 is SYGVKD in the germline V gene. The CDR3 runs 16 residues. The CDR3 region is CAISDPGQGSSYEQYF. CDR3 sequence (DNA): TGTGCCATCAGTGACCCTGGACAGGGTAGCTCCTACGAGCAGTACTTC.

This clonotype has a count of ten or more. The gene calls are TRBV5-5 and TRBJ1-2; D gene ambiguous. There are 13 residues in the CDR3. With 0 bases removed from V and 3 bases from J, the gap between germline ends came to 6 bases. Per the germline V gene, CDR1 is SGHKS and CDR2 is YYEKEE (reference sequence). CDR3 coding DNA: TGTGCCAGCAGCTTGGACACTTACTATGGCTACACCTTC. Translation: CASSLDTYYGYTF.

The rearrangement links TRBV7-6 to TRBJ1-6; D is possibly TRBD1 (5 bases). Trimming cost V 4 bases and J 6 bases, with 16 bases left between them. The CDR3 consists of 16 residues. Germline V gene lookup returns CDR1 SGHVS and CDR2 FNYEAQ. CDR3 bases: TGTGCCAGCAGCTCGCGGGGGTCGTACCCTAATTCACCCCTCCACTTT. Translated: CASSSRGSYPNSPLHF. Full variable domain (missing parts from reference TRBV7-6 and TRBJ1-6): GAGVSQSPRYKVTKRGQDVALRCDPISGHVSLYWYRQALGQGPEFLTYFNYEAQQDKSGLPNDRFSAERPEGSISTLTIQRTEQRDSAMYRCASSSRGSYPNSPLHFGNGTRLTVT.

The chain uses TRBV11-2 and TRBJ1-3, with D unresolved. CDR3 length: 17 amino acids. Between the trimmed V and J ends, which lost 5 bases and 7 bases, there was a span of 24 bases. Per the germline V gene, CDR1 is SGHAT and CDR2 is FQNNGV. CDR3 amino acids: CASSRAHHRAENNTIYF. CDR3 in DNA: TGTGCCAGCAGCCGTGCCCACCACCGCGCGGAAAACAACACCATATATTTT.

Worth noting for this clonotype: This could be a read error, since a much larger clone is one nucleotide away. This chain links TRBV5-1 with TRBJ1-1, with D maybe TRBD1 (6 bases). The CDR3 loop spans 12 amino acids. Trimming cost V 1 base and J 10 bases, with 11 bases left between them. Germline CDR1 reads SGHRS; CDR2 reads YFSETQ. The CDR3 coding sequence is TGCGCCAGCAGCTTGACAGGGTCTGGAGCTTTCTTT. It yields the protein CASSLTGSGAFF.

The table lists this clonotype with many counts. The CDR3 here is CASSPSGQGDEQYF. The CDR3 coding sequence is TGTGCCAGCAGCCCCTCCGGGCAGGGGGACGAGCAGTACTTC. The rearrangement links TRBV7-9 to TRBJ2-7; TRBD1 aligns across 7 bases. J lost 5 bases, V lost 5 bases, and 9 bases had no gene match. This CDR3 region has 14 residues. CDR1 is SEHNR and CDR2 is FQNEAQ in the germline V gene (reference sequence).